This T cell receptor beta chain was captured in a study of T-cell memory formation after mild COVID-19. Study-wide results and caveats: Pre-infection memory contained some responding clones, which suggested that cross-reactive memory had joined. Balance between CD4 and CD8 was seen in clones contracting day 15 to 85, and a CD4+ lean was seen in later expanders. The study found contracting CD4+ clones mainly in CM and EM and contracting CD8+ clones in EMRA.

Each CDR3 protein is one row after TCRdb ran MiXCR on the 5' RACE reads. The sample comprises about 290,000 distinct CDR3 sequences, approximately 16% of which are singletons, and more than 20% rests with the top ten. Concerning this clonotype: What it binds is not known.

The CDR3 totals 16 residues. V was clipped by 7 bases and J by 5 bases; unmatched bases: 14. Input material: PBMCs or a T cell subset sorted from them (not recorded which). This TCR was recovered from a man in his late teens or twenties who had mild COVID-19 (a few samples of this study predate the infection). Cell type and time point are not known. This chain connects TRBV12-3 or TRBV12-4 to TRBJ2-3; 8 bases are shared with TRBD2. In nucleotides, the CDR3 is TGTGCCAGCACCTTCTCTGGTCGGGGGGGGATAGATACGCAGTATTTT. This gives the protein CASTFSGRGGIDTQYF.